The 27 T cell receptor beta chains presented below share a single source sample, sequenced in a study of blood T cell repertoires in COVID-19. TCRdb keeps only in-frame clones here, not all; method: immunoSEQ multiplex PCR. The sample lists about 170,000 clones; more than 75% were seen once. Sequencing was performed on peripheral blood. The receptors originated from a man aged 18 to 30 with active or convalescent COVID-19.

This CDR3 reads CASSLNTGGGNTIYF. The CDR3 DNA sequence: TGCGCCAGCAGCCTGAACACAGGGGGCGGAAACACCATATATTTT. The chain links TRBV5-1 to TRBJ1-3; TRBD1 matches at 9 bases. Germline values: CDR1 SGHRS, CDR2 YFSETQ. Germline trimming cut 4 bases from V and 4 bases from J; bases unmatched to any gene: 6. The CDR3 runs 15 residues.

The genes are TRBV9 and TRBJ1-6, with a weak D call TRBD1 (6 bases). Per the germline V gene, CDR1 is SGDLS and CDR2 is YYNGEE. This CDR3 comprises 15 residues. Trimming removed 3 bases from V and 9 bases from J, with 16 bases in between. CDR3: CASSETGFIGSPLHF. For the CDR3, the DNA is TGTGCCAGCAGCGAAACAGGGTTTATAGGTTCACCCCTCCACTTT.

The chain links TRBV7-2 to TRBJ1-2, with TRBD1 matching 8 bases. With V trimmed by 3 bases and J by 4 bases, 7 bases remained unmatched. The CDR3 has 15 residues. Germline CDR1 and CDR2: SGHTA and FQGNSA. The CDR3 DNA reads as TGTGCCAGCAGCTTGACAGGGGCGAAAGTCTATGGCTACACCTTC. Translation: CASSLTGAKVYGYTF.

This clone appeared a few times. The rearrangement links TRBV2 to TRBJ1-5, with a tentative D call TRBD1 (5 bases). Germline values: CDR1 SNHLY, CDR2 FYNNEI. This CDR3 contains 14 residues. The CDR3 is CASWGDSSNQPQHF. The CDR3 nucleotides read TGTGCTAGCTGGGGGGATTCGAGCAATCAGCCCCAGCATTTT.

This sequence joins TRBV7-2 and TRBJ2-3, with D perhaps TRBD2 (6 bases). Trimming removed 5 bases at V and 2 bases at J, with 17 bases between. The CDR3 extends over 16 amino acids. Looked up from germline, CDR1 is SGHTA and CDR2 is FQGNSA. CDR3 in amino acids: CASSPGLHQITDTQYF. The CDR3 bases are TGTGCCAGCAGCCCTGGACTACACCAAATCACAGATACGCAGTATTTT.

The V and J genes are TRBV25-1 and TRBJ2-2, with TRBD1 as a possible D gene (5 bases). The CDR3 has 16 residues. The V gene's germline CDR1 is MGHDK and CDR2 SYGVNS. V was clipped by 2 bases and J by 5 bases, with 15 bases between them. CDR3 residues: CASSENRVSGTGELFF. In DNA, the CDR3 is TGTGCCAGCAGTGAAAATCGGGTGTCAGGGACCGGGGAGCTGTTTTTT.

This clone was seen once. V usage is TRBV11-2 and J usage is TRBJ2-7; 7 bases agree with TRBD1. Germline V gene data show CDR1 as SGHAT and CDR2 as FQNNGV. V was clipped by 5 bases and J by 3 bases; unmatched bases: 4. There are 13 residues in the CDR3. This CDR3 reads CASSQGEDYEQYV. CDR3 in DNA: TGTGCCAGCAGCCAGGGGGAAGACTACGAGCAGTACGTC.

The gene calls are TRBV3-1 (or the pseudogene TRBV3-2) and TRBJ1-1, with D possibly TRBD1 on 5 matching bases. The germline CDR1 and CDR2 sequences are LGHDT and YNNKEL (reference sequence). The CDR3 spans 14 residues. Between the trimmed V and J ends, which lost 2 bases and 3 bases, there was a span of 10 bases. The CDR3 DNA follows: TGTGCCAGCAGCCAACAGGGTGTGTACACTGAAGCTTTCTTT. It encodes CASSQQGVYTEAFF.

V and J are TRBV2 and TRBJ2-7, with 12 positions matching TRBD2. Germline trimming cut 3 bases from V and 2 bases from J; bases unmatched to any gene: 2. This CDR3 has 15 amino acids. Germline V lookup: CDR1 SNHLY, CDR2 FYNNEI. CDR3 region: CASSDLAGGTYEQYV. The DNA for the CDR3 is TGTGCCAGCAGTGATCTAGCGGGGGGGACCTACGAGCAGTACGTC.

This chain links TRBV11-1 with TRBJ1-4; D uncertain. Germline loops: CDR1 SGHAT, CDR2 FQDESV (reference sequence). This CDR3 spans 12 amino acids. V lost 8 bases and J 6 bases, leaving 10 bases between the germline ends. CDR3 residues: CASGRSDEKLFF. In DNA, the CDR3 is TGTGCCAGCGGGAGGAGCGATGAAAAACTGTTTTTT.

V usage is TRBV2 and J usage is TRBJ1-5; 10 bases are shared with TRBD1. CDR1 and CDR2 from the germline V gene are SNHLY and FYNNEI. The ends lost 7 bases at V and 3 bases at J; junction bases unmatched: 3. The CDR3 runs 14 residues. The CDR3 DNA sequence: TGTGCCAGCAAGGGGACAGGGGCCAATCAGCCCCAGCATTTT. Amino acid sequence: CASKGTGANQPQHF.

In nucleotides, the CDR3 is TGCGCCAGCAGCTCCCCTCCCGATGGCTACACCTTC. Its translation: CASSSPPDGYTF. The J gene is TRBJ1-2, the V gene TRBV5-1; unclear D gene. The length of the CDR3 is 12 residues. The V gene's germline CDR1 is SGHRS and CDR2 YFSETQ. Deletions cut 3 bases from V and 6 bases from J, with 9 bases between.

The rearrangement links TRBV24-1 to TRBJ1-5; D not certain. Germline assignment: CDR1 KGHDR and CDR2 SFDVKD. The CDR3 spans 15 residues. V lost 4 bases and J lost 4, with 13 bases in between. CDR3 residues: CATSEGGSPNQPQHF. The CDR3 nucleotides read TGTGCCACCAGTGAAGGCGGGTCTCCAAATCAGCCCCAGCATTTT.

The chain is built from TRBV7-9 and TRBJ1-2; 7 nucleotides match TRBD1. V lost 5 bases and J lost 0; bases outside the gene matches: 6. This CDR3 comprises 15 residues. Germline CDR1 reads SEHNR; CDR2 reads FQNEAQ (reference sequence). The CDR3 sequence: CASSEGAQANYGYTF. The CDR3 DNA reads TGTGCCAGCAGCGAGGGGGCTCAAGCTAACTATGGCTACACCTTC. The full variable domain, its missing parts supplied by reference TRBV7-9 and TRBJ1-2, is DTGVSQNPRHKITKRGQNVTFRCDPISEHNRLYWYRQTLGQGPEFLTYFQNEAQLEKSRLLSDRFSAERPKGSFSTLEIQRTEQGDSAMYLCASSEGAQANYGYTFGSGTRLTVV.

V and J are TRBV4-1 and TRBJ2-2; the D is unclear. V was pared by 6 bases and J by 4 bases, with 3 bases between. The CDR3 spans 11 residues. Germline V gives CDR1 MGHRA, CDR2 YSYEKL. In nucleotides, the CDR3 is TGCGCCAGCAGTCGCACCGGGGAGCTGTTTTTT. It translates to CASSRTGELFF.

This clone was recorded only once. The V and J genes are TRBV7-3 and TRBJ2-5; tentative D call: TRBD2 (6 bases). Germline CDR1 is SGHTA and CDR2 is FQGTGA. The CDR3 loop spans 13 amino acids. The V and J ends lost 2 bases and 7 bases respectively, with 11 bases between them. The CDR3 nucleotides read TGTGCCAGCAGCTTAGGGGGGAGTGGGACCCAGTACTTC. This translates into CASSLGGSGTQYF.

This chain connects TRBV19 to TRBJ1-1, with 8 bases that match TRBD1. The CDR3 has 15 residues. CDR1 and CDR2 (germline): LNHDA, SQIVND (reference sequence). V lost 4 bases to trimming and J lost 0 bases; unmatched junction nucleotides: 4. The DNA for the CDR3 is TGTGCCAGTAGTAACCCGGGACAGGTGAACACTGAAGCTTTCTTT. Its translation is CASSNPGQVNTEAFF. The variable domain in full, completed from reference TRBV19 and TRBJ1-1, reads DGGITQSPKYLFRKEGQNVTLSCEQNLNHDAMYWYRQDPGQGLRLIYYSQIVNDFQKGDIAEGYSVSREKKESFPLTVTSAQKNPTAFYLCASSNPGQVNTEAFFGQGTRLTVV.

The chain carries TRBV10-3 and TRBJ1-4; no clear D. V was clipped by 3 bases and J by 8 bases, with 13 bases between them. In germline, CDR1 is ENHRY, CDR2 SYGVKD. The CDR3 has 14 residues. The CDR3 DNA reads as TGTGCCATCAGTGAAGAGGAAAGTTACGAAAAACTGTTTTTT. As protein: CAISEEESYEKLFF.

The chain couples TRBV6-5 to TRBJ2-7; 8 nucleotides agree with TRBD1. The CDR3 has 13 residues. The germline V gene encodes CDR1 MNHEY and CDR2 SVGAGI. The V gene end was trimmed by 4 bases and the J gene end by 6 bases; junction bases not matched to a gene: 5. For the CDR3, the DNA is TGTGCCAGCAGTTCAGGGGGCTACGGCGAGCAGTACTTC. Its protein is CASSSGGYGEQYF.

The chain's CDR3 is CASSPIVGGGYEQYF. Written as DNA, the CDR3 is TGTGCCAGCAGCCCGATCGTGGGGGGGGGATACGAGCAGTACTTC. The chain is built from TRBV5-4 and TRBJ2-7, with 7 bases that match TRBD2. Germline CDR1 reads SGHNT; CDR2 reads YYREEE (reference sequence). V gave up 4 bases and J gave up 4 bases; unmatched junction bases: 11. The CDR3 length is 15 residues.

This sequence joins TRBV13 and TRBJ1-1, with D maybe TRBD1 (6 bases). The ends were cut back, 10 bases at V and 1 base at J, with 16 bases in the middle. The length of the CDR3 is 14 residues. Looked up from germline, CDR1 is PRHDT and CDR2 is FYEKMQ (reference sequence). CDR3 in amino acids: CATLTWTANTEAFF. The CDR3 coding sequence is TGTGCCACCCTTACTTGGACAGCGAACACTGAAGCTTTCTTT. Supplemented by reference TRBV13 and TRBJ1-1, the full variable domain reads AAGVIQSPRHLIKEKRETATLKCYPIPRHDTVYWYQQGPGQDPQFLISFYEKMQSDKGSIPDRFSAQQFSDYHSELNMSSLELGDSALYFCATLTWTANTEAFFGQGTRLTVV.

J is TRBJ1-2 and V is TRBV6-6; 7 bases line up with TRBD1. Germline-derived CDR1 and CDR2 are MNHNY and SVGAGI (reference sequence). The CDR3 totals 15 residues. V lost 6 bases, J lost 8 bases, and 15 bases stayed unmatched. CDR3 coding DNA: TGTGCCAGCAGATTATACTCTCAGGGGGGTGGCGGCTACACCTTC. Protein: CASRLYSQGGGGYTF.

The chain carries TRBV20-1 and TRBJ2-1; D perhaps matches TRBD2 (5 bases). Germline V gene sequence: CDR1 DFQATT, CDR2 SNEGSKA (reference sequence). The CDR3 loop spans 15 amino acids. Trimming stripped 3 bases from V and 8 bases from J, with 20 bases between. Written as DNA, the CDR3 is TGCAGTGCTAGTAGGCTAGCCACGGAGGTGGATGAGCAGTTCTTC. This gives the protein CSASRLATEVDEQFF.

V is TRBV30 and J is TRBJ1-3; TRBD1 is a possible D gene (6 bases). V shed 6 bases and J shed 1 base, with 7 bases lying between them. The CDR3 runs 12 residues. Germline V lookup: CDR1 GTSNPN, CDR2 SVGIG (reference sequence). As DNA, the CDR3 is TGTGCCTGCACAGGGTCTGGAAACACCATATATTTT. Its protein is CACTGSGNTIYF.

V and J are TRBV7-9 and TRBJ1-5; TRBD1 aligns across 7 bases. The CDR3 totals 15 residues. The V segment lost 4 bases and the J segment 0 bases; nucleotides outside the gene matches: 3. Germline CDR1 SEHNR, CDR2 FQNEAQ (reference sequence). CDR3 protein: CASSSQGDSNQPQHF. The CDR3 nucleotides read TGTGCCAGCAGCTCTCAGGGGGATAGCAATCAGCCCCAGCATTTT.

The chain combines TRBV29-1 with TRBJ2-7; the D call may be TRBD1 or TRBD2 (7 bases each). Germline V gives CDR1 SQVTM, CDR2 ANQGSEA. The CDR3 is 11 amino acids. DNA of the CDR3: TGCAGTGCGGGGAGGGACAGCGAGCAGTACTTC. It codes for CSAGRDSEQYF.

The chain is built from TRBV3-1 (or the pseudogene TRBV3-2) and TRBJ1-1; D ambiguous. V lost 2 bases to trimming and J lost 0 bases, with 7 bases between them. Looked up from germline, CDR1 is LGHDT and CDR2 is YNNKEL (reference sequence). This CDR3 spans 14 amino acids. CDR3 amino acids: CASSQLRMNTEAFF. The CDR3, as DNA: TGTGCCAGCAGCCAACTACGAATGAACACTGAAGCTTTCTTT.